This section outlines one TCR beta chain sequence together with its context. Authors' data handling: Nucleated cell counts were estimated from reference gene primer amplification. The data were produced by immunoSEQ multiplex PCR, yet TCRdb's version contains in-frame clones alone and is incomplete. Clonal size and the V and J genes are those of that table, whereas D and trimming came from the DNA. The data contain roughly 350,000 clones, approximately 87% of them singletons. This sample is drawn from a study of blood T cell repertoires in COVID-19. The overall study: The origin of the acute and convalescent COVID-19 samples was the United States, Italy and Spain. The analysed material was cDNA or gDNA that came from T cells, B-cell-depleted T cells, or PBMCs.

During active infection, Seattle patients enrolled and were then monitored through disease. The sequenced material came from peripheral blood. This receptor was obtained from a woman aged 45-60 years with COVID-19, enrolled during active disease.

The CDR3 protein is CASSRTGGTYNEQFF. In nucleotides, the CDR3 is TGTGCCAGCAGCCGAACAGGGGGTACCTACAATGAGCAGTTCTTC. The V call is TRBV16, the J call TRBJ2-1, with TRBD1 matching 8 bases. Germline V CDR1 and CDR2: KGHSY, FQNENV. The CDR3 covers 15 residues. V gave up 4 bases and J gave up 2 bases; unmatched junction bases: 4. Full variable domain (rest looked up from reference TRBV16 and TRBJ2-1): GEEVAQTPKHLVRGEGQKAKLYCAPIKGHSYVFWYQQVLKNEFKFLISFQNENVFDETGMPKERFSAKCLPNSPCSLEIQATKLEDSAVYFCASSRTGGTYNEQFFGPGTRLTVL.